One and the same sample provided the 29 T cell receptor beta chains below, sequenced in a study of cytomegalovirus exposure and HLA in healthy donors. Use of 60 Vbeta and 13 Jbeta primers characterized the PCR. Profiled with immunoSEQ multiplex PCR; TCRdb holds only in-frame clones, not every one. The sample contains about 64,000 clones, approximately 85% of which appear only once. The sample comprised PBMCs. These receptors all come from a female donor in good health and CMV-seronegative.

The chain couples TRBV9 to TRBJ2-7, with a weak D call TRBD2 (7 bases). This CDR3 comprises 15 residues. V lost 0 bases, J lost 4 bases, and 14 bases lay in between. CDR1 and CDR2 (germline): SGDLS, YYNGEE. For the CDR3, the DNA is TGTGCCAGCAGCGTAGATGCGGGGGCGACGTACGAGCAGTACTTC. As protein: CASSVDAGATYEQYF.

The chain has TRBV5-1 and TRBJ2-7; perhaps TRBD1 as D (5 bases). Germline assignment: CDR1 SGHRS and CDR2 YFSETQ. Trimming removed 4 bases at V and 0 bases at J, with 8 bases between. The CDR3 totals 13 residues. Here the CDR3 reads CASSTDNSYEQYF. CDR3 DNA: TGCGCCAGCAGCACGGACAACTCCTACGAGCAGTACTTC.

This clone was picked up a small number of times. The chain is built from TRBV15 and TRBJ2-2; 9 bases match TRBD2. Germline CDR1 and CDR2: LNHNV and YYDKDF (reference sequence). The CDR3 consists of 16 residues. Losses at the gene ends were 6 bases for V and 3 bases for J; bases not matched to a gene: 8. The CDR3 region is CATSMGLAGYTGELFF. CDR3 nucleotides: TGTGCCACCAGTATGGGGCTAGCGGGGTACACCGGGGAGCTGTTTTTT.

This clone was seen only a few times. The CDR3 reads CASSLELDRDEQYF. The CDR3 bases are TGTGCCAGCAGCTTAGAATTGGACAGGGACGAGCAGTACTTC. The chain has TRBV7-9 and TRBJ2-7; 8 bases line up with TRBD1. CDR1 and CDR2 (germline): SEHNR, FQNEAQ (reference sequence). The CDR3 has 14 residues. V lost 1 base to trimming and J lost 5 bases; unmatched junction nucleotides: 4.

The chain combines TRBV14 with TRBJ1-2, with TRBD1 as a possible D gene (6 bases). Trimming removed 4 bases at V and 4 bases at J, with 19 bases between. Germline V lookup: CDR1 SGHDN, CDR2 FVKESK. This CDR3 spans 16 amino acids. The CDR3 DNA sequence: TGTGCCAGCAGCCCTATTGTGGGGGCGTGGAGCTATGGCTACACCTTC. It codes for CASSPIVGAWSYGYTF.

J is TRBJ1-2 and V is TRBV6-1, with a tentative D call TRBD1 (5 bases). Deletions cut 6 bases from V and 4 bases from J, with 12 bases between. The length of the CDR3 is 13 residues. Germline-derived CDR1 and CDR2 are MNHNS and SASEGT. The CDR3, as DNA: TGTGCCAGCAGCCCGGGCGGGGGCTATGGCTACACCTTC. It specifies CASSPGGGYGYTF.

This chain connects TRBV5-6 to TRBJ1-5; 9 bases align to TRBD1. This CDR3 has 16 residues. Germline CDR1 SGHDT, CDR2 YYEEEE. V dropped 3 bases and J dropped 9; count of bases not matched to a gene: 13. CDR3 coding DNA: TGTGCCAGCAGCTCCTCCGGGACAGGGTCTCGGCGGCCCCAGCATTTT. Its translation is CASSSSGTGSRRPQHF.

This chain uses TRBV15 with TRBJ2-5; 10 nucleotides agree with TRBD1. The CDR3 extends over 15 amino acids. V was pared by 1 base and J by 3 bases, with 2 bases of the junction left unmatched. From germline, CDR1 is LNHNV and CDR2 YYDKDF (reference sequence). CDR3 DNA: TGTGCCACCAGCAGAGCCGGGACAGGGGAAGAGACCCAGTACTTC. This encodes CATSRAGTGEETQYF.

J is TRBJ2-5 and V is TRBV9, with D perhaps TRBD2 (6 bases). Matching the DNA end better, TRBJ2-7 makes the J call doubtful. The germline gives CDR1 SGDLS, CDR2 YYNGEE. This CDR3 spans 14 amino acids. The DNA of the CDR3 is TGTGCCAGCAGCGTAGCGGGAGCGAACCACGAGCAGTACTTC. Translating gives CASSVAGANHEQYF.

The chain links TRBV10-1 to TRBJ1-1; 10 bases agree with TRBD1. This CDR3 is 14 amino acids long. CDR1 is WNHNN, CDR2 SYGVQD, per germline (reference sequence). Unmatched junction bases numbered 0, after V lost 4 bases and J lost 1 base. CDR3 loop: CASSGDRGNTEAFF. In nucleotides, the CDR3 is TGCGCCAGCAGTGGGGACAGGGGGAACACTGAAGCTTTCTTT.

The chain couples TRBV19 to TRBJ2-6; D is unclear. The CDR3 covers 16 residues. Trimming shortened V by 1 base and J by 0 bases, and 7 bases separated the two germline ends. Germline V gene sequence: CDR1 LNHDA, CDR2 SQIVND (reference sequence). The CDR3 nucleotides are TGTGCCAGTAGTATAGCCCTAAGCTCTGGGGCCAACGTCCTGACTTTC. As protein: CASSIALSSGANVLTF. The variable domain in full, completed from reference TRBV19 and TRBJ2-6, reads DGGITQSPKYLFRKEGQNVTLSCEQNLNHDAMYWYRQDPGQGLRLIYYSQIVNDFQKGDIAEGYSVSREKKESFPLTVTSAQKNPTAFYLCASSIALSSGANVLTFGAGSRLTVL.

CDR3 nucleotides: TGCGCCAGCAGCTTGGCACAGGGATCCTACGAGCAGTACTTC. It yields the protein CASSLAQGSYEQYF. The V gene is TRBV5-1, the J gene TRBJ2-7; tentative D call: TRBD1 (6 bases). In germline, CDR1 is SGHRS, CDR2 YFSETQ. Trimming removed 0 bases from V and 1 base from J, with 8 bases in between. The CDR3 is made up of 14 amino acids.

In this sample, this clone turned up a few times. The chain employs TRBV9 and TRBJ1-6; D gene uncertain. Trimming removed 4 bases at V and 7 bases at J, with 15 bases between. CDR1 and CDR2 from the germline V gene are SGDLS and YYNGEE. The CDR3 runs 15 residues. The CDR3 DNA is TGTGCCAGCAGCCAAACGGGAGGTCGGAATTCACCCCTCCACTTT. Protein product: CASSQTGGRNSPLHF.

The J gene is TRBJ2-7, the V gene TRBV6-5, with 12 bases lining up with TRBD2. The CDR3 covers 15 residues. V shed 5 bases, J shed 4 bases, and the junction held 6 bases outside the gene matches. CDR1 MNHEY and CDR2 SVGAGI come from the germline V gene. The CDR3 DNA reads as TGTGCCAGCAGTAGTAGACTAGCGGGGGCGTACGAGCAGTACTTC. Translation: CASSSRLAGAYEQYF.

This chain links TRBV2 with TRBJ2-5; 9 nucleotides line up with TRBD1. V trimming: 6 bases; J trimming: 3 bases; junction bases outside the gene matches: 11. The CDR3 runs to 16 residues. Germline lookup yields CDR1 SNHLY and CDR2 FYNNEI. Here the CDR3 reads CASSVPGTGKKETQYF. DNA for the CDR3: TGTGCCAGCAGCGTGCCCGGGACAGGGAAAAAAGAGACCCAGTACTTC.

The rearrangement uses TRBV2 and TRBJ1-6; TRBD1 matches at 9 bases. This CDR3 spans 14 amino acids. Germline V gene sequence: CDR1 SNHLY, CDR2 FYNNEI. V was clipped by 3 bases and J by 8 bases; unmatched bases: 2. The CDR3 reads CASSEDRGYSPLHF. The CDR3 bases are TGTGCCAGCAGTGAGGACAGGGGATATTCACCCCTCCACTTT. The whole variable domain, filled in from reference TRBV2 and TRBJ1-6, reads EPEVTQTPSHQVTQMGQEVILRCVPISNHLYFYWYRQILGQKVEFLVSFYNNEISEKSEIFDDQFSVERPDGSNFTLKIRSTKLEDSAMYFCASSEDRGYSPLHFGNGTRLTVT.

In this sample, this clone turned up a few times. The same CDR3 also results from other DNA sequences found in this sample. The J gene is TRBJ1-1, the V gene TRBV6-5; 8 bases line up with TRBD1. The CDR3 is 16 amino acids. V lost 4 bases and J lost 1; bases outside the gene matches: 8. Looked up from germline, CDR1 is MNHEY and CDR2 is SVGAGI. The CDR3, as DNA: TGTGCCAGCAGTTCTCCGAACAGGGGGGCGAACACTGAAGCTTTCTTT. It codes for CASSSPNRGANTEAFF.

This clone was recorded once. CDR3 region: CASSAGTSGRPDTQYF. For the CDR3, the DNA is TGTGCCAGCAGCGCCGGGACTAGCGGGAGGCCAGATACGCAGTATTTT. The rearrangement uses TRBV9 and TRBJ2-3; TRBD2 matches at 15 bases. From germline, CDR1 is SGDLS and CDR2 YYNGEE. V shed 3 bases and J 4 bases; nucleotides not matched to a gene: 3. This CDR3 region has 16 residues.

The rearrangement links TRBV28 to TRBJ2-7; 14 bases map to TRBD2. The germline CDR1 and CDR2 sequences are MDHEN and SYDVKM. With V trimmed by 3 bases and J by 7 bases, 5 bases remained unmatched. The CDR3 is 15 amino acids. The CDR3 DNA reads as TGTGCCAGCAGTTTCTCCGGGACTAGCGGGGGAGAGCAGTACTTC. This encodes CASSFSGTSGGEQYF.

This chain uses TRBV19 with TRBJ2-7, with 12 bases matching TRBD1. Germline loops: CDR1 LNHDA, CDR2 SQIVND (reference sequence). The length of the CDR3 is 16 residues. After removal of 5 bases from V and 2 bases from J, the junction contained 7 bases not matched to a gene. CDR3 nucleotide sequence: TGTGCCAGTAGTCCAGGGACAGGGGGCGACGCCTACGAGCAGTACTTC. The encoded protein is CASSPGTGGDAYEQYF.

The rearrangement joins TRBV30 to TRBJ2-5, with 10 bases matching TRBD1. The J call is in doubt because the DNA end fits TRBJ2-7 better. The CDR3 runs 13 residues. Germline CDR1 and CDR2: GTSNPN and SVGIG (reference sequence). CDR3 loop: CAWADRGPYEQYF. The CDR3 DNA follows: TGTGCCTGGGCTGACAGGGGGCCCTACGAGCAGTACTTC.

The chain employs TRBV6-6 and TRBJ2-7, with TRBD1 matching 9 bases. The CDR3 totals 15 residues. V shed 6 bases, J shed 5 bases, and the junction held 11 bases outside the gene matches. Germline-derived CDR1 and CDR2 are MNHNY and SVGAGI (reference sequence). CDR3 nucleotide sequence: TGTGCCAGCAGGTTTACCGGGACAGGGAACCACGAGCAGTACTTC. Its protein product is CASRFTGTGNHEQYF.

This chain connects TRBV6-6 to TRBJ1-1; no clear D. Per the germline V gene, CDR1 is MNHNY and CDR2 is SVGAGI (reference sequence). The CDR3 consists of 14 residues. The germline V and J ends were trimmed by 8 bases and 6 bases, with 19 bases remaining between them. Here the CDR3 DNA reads TGTGCCAGCGGTTCACGGGCGGGGAGACCTGAAGCTTTCTTT. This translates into CASGSRAGRPEAFF.

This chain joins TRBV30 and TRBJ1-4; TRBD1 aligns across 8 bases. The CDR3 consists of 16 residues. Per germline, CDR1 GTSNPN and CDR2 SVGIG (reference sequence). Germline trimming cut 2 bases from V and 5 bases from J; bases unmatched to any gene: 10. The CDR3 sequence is CAWSPSQGARNEKLFF. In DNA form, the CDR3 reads TGTGCCTGGAGTCCGAGCCAGGGGGCTCGAAATGAAAAACTGTTTTTT.

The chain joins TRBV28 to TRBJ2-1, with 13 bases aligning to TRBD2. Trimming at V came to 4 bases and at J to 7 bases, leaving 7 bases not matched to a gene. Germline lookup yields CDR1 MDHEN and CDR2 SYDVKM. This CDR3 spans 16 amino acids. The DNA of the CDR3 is TGTGCCAGCAGTTCTGCCGGGACTAGCGGGAAGAATGAGCAGTTCTTC. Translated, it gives CASSSAGTSGKNEQFF.

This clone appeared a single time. DNA for the CDR3: TGTGCCAGCACCTGGACAGGGAGCGGAAACACCATATATTTT. The encoded protein is CASTWTGSGNTIYF. V usage is TRBV2 and J usage is TRBJ1-3; the match to TRBD1 covers 8 bases. The CDR3 is made up of 14 amino acids. Germline-derived CDR1 and CDR2 are SNHLY and FYNNEI. V was pared by 7 bases and J by 4 bases, with 6 bases of the junction left unmatched.

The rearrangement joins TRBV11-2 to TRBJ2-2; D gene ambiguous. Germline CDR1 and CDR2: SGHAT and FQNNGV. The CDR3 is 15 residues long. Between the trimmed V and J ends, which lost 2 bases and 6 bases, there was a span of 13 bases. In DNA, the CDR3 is TGTGCCAGCAGCTTAAAATTAGCTATCCCCGGGGAGCTGTTTTTT. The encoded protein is CASSLKLAIPGELFF.

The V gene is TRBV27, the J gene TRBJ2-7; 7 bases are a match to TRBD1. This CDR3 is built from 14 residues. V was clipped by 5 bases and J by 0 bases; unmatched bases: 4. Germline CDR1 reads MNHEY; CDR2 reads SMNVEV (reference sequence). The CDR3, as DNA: TGTGCCAGCAGTCTAGGACAGGACTCCTACGAGCAGTACTTC. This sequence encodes CASSLGQDSYEQYF.

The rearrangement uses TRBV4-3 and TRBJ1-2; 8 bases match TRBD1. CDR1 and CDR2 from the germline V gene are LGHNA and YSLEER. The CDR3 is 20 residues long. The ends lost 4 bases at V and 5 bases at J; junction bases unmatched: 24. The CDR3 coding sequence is TGCGCCAGCAGCCCTTACCCCCCAGGGACAGGTCCCGCGCGAGGGTATGGCTACACCTTC. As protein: CASSPYPPGTGPARGYGYTF.